This is a list of T cell receptor beta chains from one sample in a study of blood T cell repertoires in COVID-19. Sequencing used immunoSEQ multiplex PCR; TCRdb keeps in-frame clones, though not all of them. The repertoire holds about 180,000 clones, with roughly 80% as singletons. Sequenced material: peripheral blood. These receptors originate from a woman aged 70 to 79 with COVID-19, enrolled during active disease. CDR3s include the opening cysteine and the closing phenylalanine or tryptophan. The order of the fields is clone size, V gene, D gene, J gene, CDR3 protein, CDR3 DNA. The D gene is left open where the match is weak. Clone size, where shown, is once, few, many, or a class for clones that have expanded.

.	TRBV28	.	TRBJ1-2	CASSPTGLSNYGYTF	TGTGCCAGCAGTCCTACAGGGTTATCTAACTATGGCTACACCTTC
.	TRBV7-9	TRBD1	TRBJ2-7	CASNRAGQGVWEQYF	TGTGCCAGCAACAGAGCGGGACAGGGGGTCTGGGAGCAGTACTTC
once	TRBV7-9	TRBD2	TRBJ2-3	CASRTTTGTRRKDTQYF	TGTGCCAGCAGAACTACTACCGGGACTAGAAGGAAAGATACGCAGTATTTT
.	TRBV5-1	TRBD2	TRBJ2-3	CASRPVAGAPTDTQYF	TGCGCCAGCAGACCCGTAGCGGGGGCCCCCACAGATACGCAGTATTTT
.	TRBV30	.	TRBJ1-6	CAWSRPALRASPLHF	TGTGCCTGGAGCCGACCTGCATTGAGGGCTTCACCCCTCCACTTT
.	TRBV30	.	TRBJ1-1	CAWSKGPGGQAFF	TGTGCCTGGAGTAAAGGTCCCGGAGGTCAAGCTTTCTTT
once	TRBV4-3	.	TRBJ2-3	CASSQSWGATDTQYF	TGCGCCAGCAGCCAGTCCTGGGGAGCCACAGATACGCAGTATTTT
.	TRBV14	TRBD2	TRBJ2-2	CASSLSSGRGVRELFF	TGTGCCAGCAGCCTCTCTAGCGGGAGAGGCGTGCGGGAGCTGTTTTTT
once	TRBV6-1	TRBD2	TRBJ2-1	CASSELASGNNEQFF	TGTGCCAGCAGTGAATTAGCTAGCGGGAACAATGAGCAGTTCTTC
.	TRBV10-3	.	TRBJ1-2	CAIAAGVEYGYTF	TGTGCCATAGCGGCGGGGGTCGAGTATGGCTACACCTTC
.	TRBV19	.	TRBJ2-2	CASAGAWDGELFF	TGTGCCAGTGCGGGGGCATGGGACGGGGAGCTGTTTTTT
.	TRBV7-9	.	TRBJ1-1	CASSSFEGAYDTEAFF	TGTGCCAGCAGCTCCTTTGAGGGCGCATACGACACTGAAGCTTTCTTT
.	TRBV9	TRBD2	TRBJ2-2	CASSVGLAGGWVNTGELFF	TGTGCCAGCAGCGTAGGGTTAGCGGGAGGGTGGGTGAACACCGGGGAGCTGTTTTTT
.	TRBV7-9	TRBD1	TRBJ1-5	CASSPSGQIGNQPQHF	TGTGCCAGCAGCCCATCGGGACAGATTGGCAATCAGCCCCAGCATTTT
once	TRBV18	.	TRBJ1-1	CASSPNRNTEAFF	TGTGCCAGCTCACCTAACAGGAACACTGAAGCTTTCTTT
.	TRBV10-2	.	TRBJ2-7	CASSELATYEQYF	TGCGCCAGCAGTGAACTGGCGACTTACGAGCAGTACTTC
.	TRBV7-2	TRBD1	TRBJ1-5	CASSRDRGGLQPQHF	TGTGCCAGCAGCCGCGACAGGGGTGGTCTTCAGCCCCAGCATTTT
once	TRBV7-9	TRBD1	TRBJ2-7	CASSPTGAYEQYF	TGTGCCAGCAGTCCGACAGGGGCCTACGAGCAGTACTTC
once	TRBV19	TRBD2	TRBJ2-3	CASSTPGLASVYGTDTQYF	TGTGCCAGTAGTACCCCGGGACTAGCATCGGTTTATGGCACAGATACGCAGTATTTT
.	TRBV28	.	TRBJ2-1	CASSLLAEYNEQFF	TGTGCCAGCAGTTTGCTAGCCGAATACAATGAGCAGTTCTTC
.	TRBV2	TRBD1	TRBJ2-7	CASTWTGGVYEQYF	TGTGCCAGCACGTGGACAGGGGGCGTCTACGAGCAGTACTTC
.	TRBV2	TRBD1	TRBJ2-7	CASRRQGEQYF	TGTGCCAGCCGACGACAGGGTGAGCAGTACTTC
once	TRBV27	TRBD1	TRBJ2-7	CASSTPIGTGDQQYF	TGTGCCAGCAGCACTCCAATCGGGACAGGAGACCAGCAGTACTTC
.	TRBV6-5	.	TRBJ1-1	CASSHRGGNTEAFF	TGTGCCAGCAGCCATCGGGGAGGTAACACTGAAGCTTTCTTT
.	TRBV30	.	TRBJ2-5	CAWARGGETQYF	TGTGCCTGGGCCAGGGGAGGGGAGACCCAGTACTTC
.	TRBV3-1/TRBV3-2	.	TRBJ2-5	CASSQDQGNQETQYF	TGTGCCAGCAGCCAAGATCAGGGCAATCAAGAGACCCAGTACTTC
.	TRBV7-9	.	TRBJ1-1	CASSLQGLNTEAFF	TGTGCCAGCAGCTTACAGGGATTGAACACTGAAGCTTTCTTT
.	TRBV5-8	.	TRBJ1-5	CASSFGVGVRHF	TGTGCCAGCAGCTTTGGGGTAGGGGTCCGGCATTTT
.	TRBV19	.	TRBJ1-5	CASNGGPNQPQHF	TGTGCCAGTAACGGTGGGCCAAATCAGCCCCAGCATTTT
.	TRBV5-4	.	TRBJ2-7	CASSLWQGQYEQYF	TGTGCCAGCAGTTTGTGGCAGGGGCAATACGAGCAGTACTTC
.	TRBV7-2	TRBD2	TRBJ2-1	CASSFLAGGNEQFF	TGTGCCAGCAGCTTTCTAGCGGGAGGAAATGAGCAGTTCTTC
once	TRBV29-1	TRBD1	TRBJ2-2	CSASDRGYANTGELFF	TGCAGCGCCTCGGACAGGGGCTATGCGAACACCGGGGAGCTGTTTTTT
.	TRBV28	.	TRBJ1-1	CASKSSGIAFF	TGTGCCAGCAAGTCTAGTGGTATAGCTTTCTTT
.	TRBV5-1	TRBD2	TRBJ2-5	CASSFGTSDQETQYF	TGCGCCAGCAGCTTCGGGACTAGCGACCAAGAGACCCAGTACTTC
.	TRBV5-1	TRBD1	TRBJ1-1	CASSLQGQGGENTEAFF	TGCGCCAGCAGCTTACAGGGACAGGGGGGAGAGAACACTGAAGCTTTCTTT
.	TRBV6-2/TRBV6-3	TRBD1	TRBJ1-5	CASSYSQGAKYQPQHF	TGTGCCAGCAGTTACTCCCAGGGGGCGAAATATCAGCCCCAGCATTTT
.	TRBV5-1	TRBD2	TRBJ2-4	CASSLVGEGNIQYF	TGCGCCAGCAGCTTGGTGGGGGAGGGAAACATTCAGTACTTC
.	TRBV6-5	.	TRBJ1-2	CASSRWGEPNYGYTF	TGTGCCAGCAGTCGGTGGGGGGAACCGAACTATGGCTACACCTTC
.	TRBV5-6	TRBD1	TRBJ2-3	CASSSGTGLTDTQYF	TGTGCCAGCAGCTCAGGGACAGGGCTCACAGATACGCAGTATTTT
.	TRBV28	TRBD2	TRBJ2-3	CASSYTSGATDTQYF	TGTGCCAGCAGCTACACTAGCGGGGCAACAGATACGCAGTATTTT
few	TRBV18	.	TRBJ1-1	CASSPRWPEAFF	TGTGCCAGCTCACCACGGTGGCCTGAAGCTTTCTTT
.	TRBV9	.	TRBJ1-6	CASSVDRSYSPLHF	TGTGCCAGCAGCGTAGACAGGAGCTATTCACCCCTCCACTTT
.	TRBV27	TRBD2	TRBJ2-6	CASSSLAGGSGANVLTF	TGTGCCAGCAGTTCTCTAGCGGGAGGGTCTGGGGCCAACGTCCTGACTTTC
.	TRBV18	.	TRBJ1-5	CASSSGSNQPQHF	TGTGCCAGCTCATCGGGAAGCAATCAGCCCCAGCATTTT
.	TRBV14	.	TRBJ2-7	CASSPRYSYEQYF	TGTGCCAGCAGCCCCAGGTACTCCTACGAGCAGTACTTC